The 20 T cell receptor beta chains below were found in one sample sequenced in a study of blood T cell repertoires in COVID-19. Produced via immunoSEQ multiplex PCR; TCRdb's table is partial and in-frame only. This sample has over 300,000 clones, with 80% to 90% found just once. Input material: PBMCs or T cells enriched from blood (not recorded which). Every receptor here comes from a man aged 25 to 40 who had recovered from COVID-19.

The chain is built from TRBV27 and TRBJ1-1; D is uncertain. Germline V gene lookup returns CDR1 MNHEY and CDR2 SMNVEV (reference sequence). With 10 bases removed from V and 1 base from J, the gap between germline ends came to 16 bases. The CDR3 consists of 14 residues. The CDR3 protein is CATLPSGRNTEAFF. For the CDR3, the DNA is TGTGCCACTCTACCCTCAGGCCGGAACACTGAAGCTTTCTTT.

This chain uses TRBV6-5 with TRBJ1-6; D may be TRBD1 (6 bases). Germline CDR1 MNHEY, CDR2 SVGAGI. The CDR3 contains 15 residues. Trimming removed 6 bases from V and 10 bases from J, with 19 bases in between. The DNA for the CDR3 is TGTGCCAGCAGATTGCAAGGGGGGGCACAGTCACCCCTCCACTTT. This gives the protein CASRLQGGAQSPLHF.

This chain joins TRBV29-1 and TRBJ2-3; D not certain. The CDR3 has 13 residues. Looked up from germline, CDR1 is SQVTM and CDR2 is ANQGSEA. Trimming took 7 bases from V and 2 from J, leaving 13 bases between them. The CDR3, as DNA: TGCAGCGGCCAAAGGAGTGACACAGATACGCAGTATTTT. Translating gives CSGQRSDTDTQYF.

Only one count was recorded for this clone. The chain employs TRBV11-2 and TRBJ1-6; 8 bases are a match to TRBD1. J lost 10 bases, V lost 1 base, and 6 bases had no gene match. The CDR3 spans 15 residues. CDR1 and CDR2 from the germline V gene are SGHAT and FQNNGV. CDR3 protein: CASSLGWTGSSPLHF. Here the CDR3 DNA reads TGTGCCAGCAGCTTAGGTTGGACAGGGTCCTCACCCCTCCACTTT.

As to this clone: At one end the junction does not follow the germline gene, possibly because of a read error. CDR3 region: CASNIRYGQGTNTGELFF. The CDR3 DNA follows: TGTGCCAGTAATATACGTTACGGACAGGGCACGAACACCGGGGAGCTGTTTTTT. The chain links TRBV19 to TRBJ2-2, with 8 bases that match TRBD1. The germline CDR1 and CDR2 sequences are LNHDA and SQIVND (reference sequence). This CDR3 is 18 amino acids long.

In this sample, this clone turned up a few times. The rearrangement joins TRBV27 to TRBJ2-1, with TRBD2 matching 8 bases. The CDR3 spans 15 residues. The trim removed 3 bases at V and 9 bases at J, leaving 10 bases unmatched. Germline CDR1 reads MNHEY; CDR2 reads SMNVEV (reference sequence). DNA for the CDR3: TGTGCCAGCAGTTTTTATGGGCGGGGGGCCTTTGAGCAGTTCTTC. This codes for CASSFYGRGAFEQFF.

The chain couples TRBV2 to TRBJ1-5; D perhaps matches TRBD1 (6 bases). Trimming left V 4 bases short and J 0 bases short, with 13 bases between. Germline CDR1 is SNHLY and CDR2 is FYNNEI. This CDR3 has 16 amino acids. CDR3 coding DNA: TGTGCCAGCAGTGTCGGGACAATTAATAGCAATCAGCCCCAGCATTTT. It codes for CASSVGTINSNQPQHF.

The rearrangement uses TRBV5-1 and TRBJ1-5, with a possible D match to TRBD1 (6 bases). V lost 4 bases and J 7 bases, leaving 12 bases between the germline ends. Germline V gives CDR1 SGHRS, CDR2 YFSETQ. The CDR3 sequence is 13 residues long. DNA for the CDR3: TGCGCCAGCAGCGAGGGGGTTGGACAGCCCCAGCATTTT. This encodes CASSEGVGQPQHF. Full variable domain (outside the CDR3, taken from reference TRBV5-1 and TRBJ1-5): KAGVTQTPRYLIKTRGQQVTLSCSPISGHRSVSWYQQTPGQGLQFLFEYFSETQRNKGNFPGRFSGRQFSNSRSEMNVSTLELGDSALYLCASSEGVGQPQHFGDGTRLSIL.

The chain uses TRBV27 and TRBJ2-1; 13 bases agree with TRBD2. J lost 3 bases, V lost 5 bases, and 19 bases had no gene match. Germline V gives CDR1 MNHEY, CDR2 SMNVEV (reference sequence). The CDR3 runs to 21 residues. The CDR3 nucleotides read TGTGCCAGCAGTACCCCCCATGTCGTACTAGCGGGGGGGTTGAGCTACAATGAGCAGTTCTTC. It translates to CASSTPHVVLAGGLSYNEQFF.

This chain joins TRBV5-6 and TRBJ2-1, with a tentative D call TRBD1 (5 bases). In germline, CDR1 is SGHDT, CDR2 YYEEEE. V lost 1 base and J lost 1, with 6 bases in between. This CDR3 contains 14 residues. The CDR3 reads CASSLPGSYNEQFF. CDR3 in DNA: TGTGCCAGCAGCTTGCCAGGGTCCTACAATGAGCAGTTCTTC. The variable domain in full, with the rest retrieved from reference TRBV5-6 and TRBJ2-1, is DAGVTQSPTHLIKTRGQQVTLRCSPKSGHDTVSWYQQALGQGPQFIFQYYEEEERQRGNFPDRFSGHQFPNYSSELNVNALLLGDSALYLCASSLPGSYNEQFFGPGTRLTVL.

The chain joins TRBV5-1 to TRBJ1-1; TRBD1 matches 7 bases. This CDR3 comprises 14 residues. The V gene's germline CDR1 is SGHRS and CDR2 YFSETQ. Losses at the gene ends were 4 bases for V and 8 bases for J; bases not matched to a gene: 11. The chain's CDR3 is CASSLGTAQTEAFF. The CDR3 DNA reads as TGCGCCAGCAGCCTTGGGACAGCCCAAACAGAAGCTTTCTTT.

This sequence joins TRBV29-1 and TRBJ1-2, with a weak D call TRBD1 (6 bases). Germline values: CDR1 SQVTM, CDR2 ANQGSEA. The CDR3 runs 14 residues. V was cut by 0 bases and J by 2 bases, with 10 bases left in between. CDR3 nucleotides: TGCAGCGTTGAAGACTCAGGGGCGAACTATGGCTACACCTTC. As protein: CSVEDSGANYGYTF.

The chain uses TRBV2 and TRBJ2-1, with 12 bases fitting TRBD2. This CDR3 comprises 16 residues. V lost 6 bases to trimming and J lost 7 bases; unmatched junction nucleotides: 10. Germline V gene sequence: CDR1 SNHLY, CDR2 FYNNEI. For the CDR3, the DNA is TGTGCCAGCAGCGCAGCTAGCGGGGGGGCGGCAAATGAGCAGTTCTTC. Its protein is CASSAASGGAANEQFF.

The rearrangement links TRBV5-6 to TRBJ2-1; 10 bases are shared with TRBD2. The J segment lost 3 bases and the V segment lost 4 bases, leaving 7 bases of the junction unmatched. From germline, CDR1 is SGHDT and CDR2 YYEEEE. The CDR3 covers 16 residues. The CDR3 DNA sequence: TGTGCCAGCAGCGTGTTCGGGACTAGCGACTACAATGAGCAGTTCTTC. This translates into CASSVFGTSDYNEQFF.

V is TRBV2 and J is TRBJ2-4; a weak D match, TRBD2 (6 bases). Germline CDR1 SNHLY, CDR2 FYNNEI. The CDR3 contains 19 residues. Trimming removed 6 bases at V and 2 bases at J, with 26 bases between. The CDR3 here is CASRRGGGDLRLTKNIQYF. CDR3 sequence (DNA): TGTGCCAGCAGACGGGGCGGAGGGGACCTCCGACTCACCAAAAACATTCAGTACTTC. Looking up the rest from reference TRBV2 and TRBJ2-4 gives the full variable domain: EPEVTQTPSHQVTQMGQEVILRCVPISNHLYFYWYRQILGQKVEFLVSFYNNEISEKSEIFDDQFSVERPDGSNFTLKIRSTKLEDSAMYFCASRRGGGDLRLTKNIQYFGAGTRLSVL.

V gene TRBV12-3 or TRBV12-4 combines with J gene TRBJ2-7; TRBD1 might be the D (6 bases). Trimming removed 6 bases at V and 7 bases at J, with 13 bases between. The CDR3 length is 12 residues. CDR3 loop: CASRQGPREQYF. In nucleotides, the CDR3 is TGTGCCAGCAGACAGGGACCGCGGGAGCAGTACTTC.

V and J are TRBV6-1 and TRBJ1-3; no definite D call. The V and J ends lost 2 bases and 0 bases respectively, with 5 bases between them. Germline V gene data show CDR1 as MNHNS and CDR2 as SASEGT. The CDR3 length is 14 residues. The CDR3 sequence: CASSERSSGNTIYF. CDR3 in DNA: TGTGCCAGCAGTGAAAGGAGCTCTGGAAACACCATATATTTT.

The V and J genes are TRBV7-2 and TRBJ2-5; 12 nucleotides line up with TRBD2. The CDR3 has 16 residues. Germline trimming cut 1 base from V and 2 bases from J; bases unmatched to any gene: 2. Germline V gene sequence: CDR1 SGHTA, CDR2 FQGNSA. Here the CDR3 DNA reads TGTGCCAGCAGCTTAGGGGGACTAGCGGGTCAAGAGACCCAGTACTTC. Its protein is CASSLGGLAGQETQYF.

This chain connects TRBV5-1 to TRBJ1-1; perhaps TRBD1 as D (6 bases). V was pared by 4 bases and J by 4 bases, with 11 bases between. The germline gives CDR1 SGHRS, CDR2 YFSETQ. The CDR3 length is 13 residues. The CDR3 region has the DNA TGCGCCAGCAGCAGGGGGAAGGCCACTGAAGCTTTCTTT. As protein: CASSRGKATEAFF.

This clone was observed a handful of times. This chain joins TRBV2 and TRBJ1-5; unclear D gene. Germline CDR1 reads SNHLY; CDR2 reads FYNNEI. This CDR3 has 12 amino acids. V lost 4 bases and J lost 7, with 8 bases in between. Here the CDR3 DNA reads TGTGCCAGCAGTGCGCGATGGCAGCCCCAGCATTTT. Protein product: CASSARWQPQHF.